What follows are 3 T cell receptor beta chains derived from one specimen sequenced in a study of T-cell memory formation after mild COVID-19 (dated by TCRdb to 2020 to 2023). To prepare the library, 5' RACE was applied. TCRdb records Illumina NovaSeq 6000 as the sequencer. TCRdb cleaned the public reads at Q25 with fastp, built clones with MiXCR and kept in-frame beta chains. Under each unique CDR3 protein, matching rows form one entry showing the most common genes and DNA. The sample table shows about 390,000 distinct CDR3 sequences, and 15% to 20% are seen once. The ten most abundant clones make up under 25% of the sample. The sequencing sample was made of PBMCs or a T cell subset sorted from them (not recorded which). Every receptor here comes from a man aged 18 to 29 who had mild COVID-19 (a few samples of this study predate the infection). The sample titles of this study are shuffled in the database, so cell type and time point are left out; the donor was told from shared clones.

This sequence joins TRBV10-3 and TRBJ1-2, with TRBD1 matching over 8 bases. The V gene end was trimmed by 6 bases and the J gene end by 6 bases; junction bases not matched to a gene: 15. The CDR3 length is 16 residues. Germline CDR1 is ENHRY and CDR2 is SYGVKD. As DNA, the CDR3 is TGTGCCATCAGGGCAGACAGGGGTACTCGCTACGATGGCTACACCTTC. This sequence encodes CAIRADRGTRYDGYTF.

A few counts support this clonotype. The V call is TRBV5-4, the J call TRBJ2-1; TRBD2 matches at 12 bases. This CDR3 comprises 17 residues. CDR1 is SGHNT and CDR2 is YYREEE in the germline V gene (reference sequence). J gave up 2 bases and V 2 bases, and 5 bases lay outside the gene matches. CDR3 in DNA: TGTGCCAGCAGCTTAGGACTAGCGGGGTTAACCTACAATGAGCAGTTCTTC. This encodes CASSLGLAGLTYNEQFF.

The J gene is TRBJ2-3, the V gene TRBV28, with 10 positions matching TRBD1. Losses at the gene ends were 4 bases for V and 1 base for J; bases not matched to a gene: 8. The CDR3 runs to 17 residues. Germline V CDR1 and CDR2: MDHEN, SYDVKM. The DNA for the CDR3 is TGTGCCAGCAGTTCATTGCGGGACAGGGGACGCACAGATACGCAGTATTTT. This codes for CASSSLRDRGRTDTQYF.